One sample yielded the 11 T cell receptor beta chains listed below, sequenced in a study of blood T cell repertoires in COVID-19. Sequencing was performed with immunoSEQ multiplex PCR; in TCRdb, only in-frame clones are kept and a portion is missing. Of roughly 150,000 clones in the sample, about 83% were seen once. Sequencing input: peripheral blood. The receptors were sampled from a woman older than 75 with COVID-19, enrolled during active disease.

CDR3 in DNA: TGCGCCAGCAGCCAAGATGGGAGCGTGGATACGCAGTATTTT. Its protein product is CASSQDGSVDTQYF. The V gene is TRBV4-3, the J gene TRBJ2-3, with D possibly being TRBD2 (5 bases). CDR1 is LGHNA, CDR2 YSLEER, per germline. Trimming removed 0 bases at V and 6 bases at J, with 10 bases between. The CDR3 runs 14 residues.

The chain recombines TRBV18 with TRBJ1-3; 7 positions agree with TRBD1. This CDR3 region has 16 residues. V was clipped by 2 bases and J by 0 bases; unmatched bases: 4. Per the germline V gene, CDR1 is KGHSH and CDR2 is LQKENI. In DNA, the CDR3 is TGTGCCAGCTCACCATCGGGACAGTTCTCTGGAAACACCATATATTTT. Its protein is CASSPSGQFSGNTIYF. The full variable domain, its missing parts supplied by reference TRBV18 and TRBJ1-3, is NAGVMQNPRHLVRRRGQEARLRCSPMKGHSHVYWYRQLPEEGLKFMVYLQKENIIDESGMPKERFSAEFPKEGPSILRIQQVVRGDSAAYFCASSPSGQFSGNTIYFGEGSWLTVV.

This chain links TRBV5-1 with TRBJ2-7; 9 bases map to TRBD2. Germline loops: CDR1 SGHRS, CDR2 YFSETQ. Trimming cost V 2 bases and J 0 bases; bases outside gene matches: 0. This CDR3 comprises 14 residues. CDR3 nucleotides: TGCGCCAGCAGCTTTAGCGGGAGCTCCTACGAGCAGTACTTC. Protein sequence: CASSFSGSSYEQYF. Full variable domain (remainder filled in from reference TRBV5-1 and TRBJ2-7): KAGVTQTPRYLIKTRGQQVTLSCSPISGHRSVSWYQQTPGQGLQFLFEYFSETQRNKGNFPGRFSGRQFSNSRSEMNVSTLELGDSALYLCASSFSGSSYEQYFGPGTRLTVT.

The J gene is TRBJ1-1, the V gene TRBV11-2, with D possibly being TRBD1 (6 bases). The CDR3 contains 18 residues. Germline V lookup: CDR1 SGHAT, CDR2 FQNNGV. Deletions cut 2 bases from V and 5 bases from J, with 24 bases between. Here the CDR3 DNA reads TGTGCCAGCAGCTTAAGGGATAGGTCGGGTAGGGGGTCGACTGAAGCTTTCTTT. Translating gives CASSLRDRSGRGSTEAFF.

The CDR3 loop is CASSASGRLGAGELFF. In DNA, the CDR3 is TGTGCCAGTAGTGCTAGCGGGAGGCTGGGGGCCGGGGAGCTGTTTTTT. V is TRBV19 and J is TRBJ2-2; 11 bases line up with TRBD2. The CDR3 has 16 residues. Trimming at V came to 5 bases and at J to 6 bases, leaving 8 bases not matched to a gene. Germline CDR1 is LNHDA and CDR2 is SQIVND (reference sequence).

The chain couples TRBV27 to TRBJ1-5; D is possibly TRBD1 (5 bases). Germline lookup yields CDR1 MNHEY and CDR2 SMNVEV (reference sequence). CDR3 length equals 15 residues. Trimming removed 6 bases from V and 5 bases from J, with 17 bases in between. CDR3 loop: CASSLFWTSDQPQHF. The CDR3 coding sequence is TGTGCCAGCAGCCTATTCTGGACAAGCGATCAGCCCCAGCATTTT.

Here the CDR3 DNA reads TGTGCCAGCAGTTCACAAGGGCGTCTAGCGGGGACCGGGGAGCTGTTTTTT. The encoded protein is CASSSQGRLAGTGELFF. The J gene is TRBJ2-2, the V gene TRBV27; 9 nucleotides line up with TRBD2. V lost 4 bases to trimming and J lost 5 bases; unmatched junction nucleotides: 11. Germline V CDR1 and CDR2: MNHEY, SMNVEV (reference sequence). The CDR3 extends over 17 amino acids.

The CDR3 region has the DNA TGTGCCAGCAGCCCGGGGAGGGGGGGAACAGATGAGCAGTTCTTC. Translating it yields CASSPGRGGTDEQFF. The chain combines TRBV7-6 with TRBJ2-1, with D perhaps TRBD2 (7 bases). CDR1 is SGHVS, CDR2 FNYEAQ, per germline. Trimming stripped 5 bases from V and 8 bases from J, with 19 bases between. This CDR3 spans 15 amino acids.

V is TRBV2 and J is TRBJ1-4; 7 bases match TRBD1. This CDR3 spans 12 amino acids. Unmatched junction bases numbered 3, after V lost 7 bases and J lost 7 bases. CDR1 is SNHLY and CDR2 is FYNNEI in the germline V gene. The DNA for the CDR3 is TGTGCCAGCAAGGGGGACAGTGAAAAACTGTTTTTT. Its translation is CASKGDSEKLFF.

V usage is TRBV5-1 and J usage is TRBJ2-3; D possibly corresponds to TRBD2 (6 bases). V lost 0 bases and J lost 6, with 11 bases in between. CDR3 length: 14 amino acids. Germline V gene lookup returns CDR1 SGHRS and CDR2 YFSETQ. The CDR3 nucleotides are TGCGCCAGCAGCTTGGGCGGGAAAGGGGATACGCAGTATTTT. Translated, it gives CASSLGGKGDTQYF.

This rearrangement joins TRBV18 to TRBJ2-3, with D possibly being TRBD2 (6 bases). V lost 8 bases to trimming and J lost 5 bases, with 11 bases between them. This CDR3 has 12 amino acids. CDR1 is KGHSH, CDR2 LQKENI, per germline. The CDR3 sequence: CASTTSGDTQYF. CDR3 in DNA: TGTGCCAGCACGACTAGTGGAGATACGCAGTATTTT.